Below, 17 T cell receptor beta chains from the same sample are listed, as sequenced in a study of regulatory T cells in long-lasting Graves disease. Time point reported: newly diagnosed GD, antithyroid drugs for less than 3 months. Researchers made the TCR library from RNA that was extracted from PBMCs. The TCR beta library used iRepertoire HTBI primers with Arm-PCR amplification of CDR3. TCRdb ran MiXCR on the multiplex PCR reads and lists one entry per CDR3 protein. The data show 530,000 or so distinct CDR3 sequences, about 16% seen once. These data were likewise used in another study, on T cells in Graves' hyperthyroidism and ophthalmopathy.

Sample: peripheral blood mononuclear cells (PBMCs), taken at new diagnosis, from a patient treated with antithyroid drugs. The receptors come from a man between 18 and 35 years old with Graves disease.

This clonotype was counted once. A read error is possible here, since a much larger clone lies one base away. CDR3 amino acids: CVSSRDRGGNQPQHF. The CDR3 DNA follows: TGTGTCAGCAGCCGGGACAGGGGAGGCAATCAGCCCCAGCATTTT. The chain couples TRBV6-1 to TRBJ1-5; 10 nucleotides line up with TRBD1. This CDR3 is 15 amino acids long. The germline V gene encodes CDR1 MNHNS and CDR2 SASEGT.

This clonotype was detected ten times or more. The V gene is TRBV25-1, the J gene TRBJ1-2; 7 bases match TRBD1. The CDR3 loop spans 13 amino acids. Trimming took 7 bases from V and 6 from J; bases not matched to a gene: 8. The germline V gene encodes CDR1 MGHDK and CDR2 SYGVNS. In DNA form, the CDR3 reads TGTGCCAGCACCAGCCGCAGGGGGGATGGCTACACCTTC. Protein: CASTSRRGDGYTF.

The chain joins TRBV9 to TRBJ2-1, with 11 bases that match TRBD2. CDR1 and CDR2 from the germline V gene are SGDLS and YYNGEE. V dropped 4 bases and J dropped 7; count of bases not matched to a gene: 4. The CDR3 is made up of 14 amino acids. CDR3: CASSFRTSGNEQFF. The CDR3 DNA reads as TGTGCCAGCAGCTTCCGGACTAGCGGGAATGAGCAGTTCTTC. Looking up the rest from reference TRBV9 and TRBJ2-1 gives the full variable domain: DSGVTQTPKHLITATGQRVTLRCSPRSGDLSVYWYQQSLDQGLQFLIQYYNGEERAKGNILERFSAQQFPDLHSELNLSSLELGDSALYFCASSFRTSGNEQFFGPGTRLTVL.

This clonotype was counted ten times or more. The chain combines TRBV12-3 or TRBV12-4 with TRBJ2-3; 8 bases fit TRBD2. There are 13 residues in the CDR3. The V segment lost 3 bases and the J segment 6 bases; nucleotides outside the gene matches: 2. The CDR3 DNA reads TGTGCCAGCAGTTTGGCTAGCGGGGATACGCAGTATTTT. Protein sequence: CASSLASGDTQYF.

The chain employs TRBV29-1 and TRBJ2-1, with D perhaps TRBD2 (5 bases). There are 12 residues in the CDR3. The germline V and J ends were trimmed by 2 bases and 9 bases, with 11 bases remaining between them. Germline CDR1 reads SQVTM; CDR2 reads ANQGSEA. The CDR3 sequence: CSVERLAGEQFF. The CDR3 region has the DNA TGCAGCGTTGAACGACTCGCGGGTGAGCAGTTCTTC.

This clonotype was counted at least ten times. The chain carries TRBV24-1 and TRBJ2-7; either TRBD1 or TRBD2 may fit D (5 bases each). This CDR3 is 14 amino acids long. Trimming pared 4 bases from V and 2 bases from J, leaving 11 bases between. Germline V gene lookup returns CDR1 KGHDR and CDR2 SFDVKD. Here the CDR3 DNA reads TGTGCCACCAGTGAAGCAGGGAGCCCCTACGAGCAGTACTTC. Its protein product is CATSEAGSPYEQYF.

The CDR3 coding sequence is TGCAGTGCTAGAGGCCGGGCCACCAATGAGCAGTTCTTC. Its translation: CSARGRATNEQFF. This sequence joins TRBV20-1 and TRBJ2-1, with D unresolved. V was cut by 1 base and J by 6 bases, with 10 bases left in between. CDR1 and CDR2 (germline): DFQATT, SNEGSKA (reference sequence). The CDR3 has 13 amino acids.

This clonotype appeared many times. The chain uses TRBV11-2 and TRBJ1-2, with 7 bases identical to TRBD1. The trim removed 5 bases at V and 5 bases at J, leaving 14 bases unmatched. Germline V CDR1 and CDR2: SGHAT, FQNNGV. This CDR3 region has 16 residues. The CDR3 bases are TGTGCCAGCAGCCCTCGACAGGGCCCCGCTTGGTATGGCTACACCTTC. It is translated as CASSPRQGPAWYGYTF.

For this clonotype: A much larger clone sits a single nucleotide away, making a read error possible. This chain links TRBV5-1 with TRBJ2-3, with D possibly TRBD2 on 5 matching bases. Germline-derived CDR1 and CDR2 are SGHRS and YFSETQ. The CDR3 length is 16 residues. CDR3 region: CASSLEAAHFADTQYF. CDR3 DNA sequence: TGTGCCAGCAGCTTGGAGGCGGCACATTTCGCAGATACGCAGTATTTT.

The table lists this clonotype with many counts. The chain joins TRBV7-9 to TRBJ2-7; D is unclear. The germline V gene encodes CDR1 SEHNR and CDR2 FQNEAQ (reference sequence). The length of the CDR3 is 11 residues. V lost 3 bases, J lost 7 bases, and 7 bases lay in between. The CDR3 loop is CASSFAGEQYF. The CDR3 DNA follows: TGTGCCAGCAGCTTCGCCGGGGAGCAGTACTTC.

This clonotype was picked up a small number of times. This sequence joins TRBV10-3 and TRBJ2-7; perhaps TRBD1 as D (6 bases). Germline V gene sequence: CDR1 ENHRY, CDR2 SYGVKD. This CDR3 is built from 19 residues. With 0 bases removed from V and 2 bases from J, the gap between germline ends came to 23 bases. In DNA form, the CDR3 reads TGTGCCATCAGTGAGTCGAGCCAGGGGTTAGGGGGAGACCCCTACGAGCAGTACTTC. Encoded protein: CAISESSQGLGGDPYEQYF.

This clonotype was detected many times. The V gene is TRBV5-1, the J gene TRBJ1-1; D is ambiguous. CDR3 length: 15 amino acids. The germline V and J ends were trimmed by 4 bases and 0 bases, with 13 bases remaining between them. Looked up from germline, CDR1 is SGHRS and CDR2 is YFSETQ. The CDR3: CASSLPTDLNTEAFF. The CDR3 DNA reads as TGCGCCAGCAGCCTGCCGACGGATTTGAACACTGAAGCTTTCTTT.

In its sample, this clonotype was seen many times. The chain carries TRBV7-2 and TRBJ2-1; 9 bases agree with TRBD2. The CDR3 extends over 17 amino acids. Germline loops: CDR1 SGHTA, CDR2 FQGNSA. V gave up 0 bases and J gave up 5 bases; unmatched junction bases: 8. The CDR3 sequence: CASSLAARAGGNNEQFF. The CDR3 DNA follows: TGTGCCAGCAGCTTAGCGGCTAGGGCGGGAGGGAACAATGAGCAGTTCTTC.

Points on this clonotype: A much larger clone lies a single base off, so this may be a read error. The chain recombines TRBV6-1 with TRBJ2-4, with 11 bases lining up with TRBD2. The J segment lost 13 bases and the V segment lost 1 base, leaving 12 bases of the junction unmatched. Germline V gives CDR1 MNHNS, CDR2 SASEGT. This CDR3 spans 16 amino acids. The CDR3 DNA is TGTGCCAGCAGTGAAGAGGGGACTAGCGGCACAGAGCCCCAGTACTTC. It translates to CASSEEGTSGTEPQYF.

This clonotype was counted a few times. The chain has TRBV5-1 and TRBJ1-1, with 7 bases that match TRBD1. The V segment lost 4 bases and the J segment 1 base; nucleotides outside the gene matches: 4. The CDR3 extends over 14 amino acids. Germline assignment: CDR1 SGHRS and CDR2 YFSETQ. CDR3 DNA sequence: TGCGCCAGCAGCACTCGGACAGGGAACACTGAAGCTTTCTTT. Its protein is CASSTRTGNTEAFF. The full variable domain, its missing parts supplied by reference TRBV5-1 and TRBJ1-1, is KAGVTQTPRYLIKTRGQQVTLSCSPISGHRSVSWYQQTPGQGLQFLFEYFSETQRNKGNFPGRFSGRQFSNSRSEMNVSTLELGDSALYLCASSTRTGNTEAFFGQGTRLTVV.

This clonotype was detected ten times or more. The CDR3 region has the DNA TGTGCCAGCAGTTTGACAGGGTTTGGGAAAAACACTGAAGCTTTCTTT. Translated: CASSLTGFGKNTEAFF. The chain is built from TRBV6-5 and TRBJ1-1; 7 bases agree with TRBD1. CDR3 length equals 16 residues. V was pared by 4 bases and J by 2 bases, with 10 bases of the junction left unmatched. Germline V lookup: CDR1 MNHEY, CDR2 SVGAGI.

This clonotype was recorded a few times. V and J are TRBV29-1 and TRBJ1-1; D gene ambiguous. V was trimmed by 3 bases and J by 0 bases, leaving 5 bases between them. Germline V gives CDR1 SQVTM, CDR2 ANQGSEA. The CDR3 loop spans 12 amino acids. For the CDR3, the DNA is TGCAGCGTTGATGCTATGAACACTGAAGCTTTCTTT. It yields the protein CSVDAMNTEAFF.